This passage covers 5 T cell receptor beta chains from one sample sequenced in a study of lymphopenia after photon versus proton radiotherapy. Only in-frame clones appear in the TCRdb table, and some are missing; sequencing was by immunoSEQ multiplex PCR. The data show some 20,000 clones, 85% to 90% seen once. Specimen: peripheral blood, collected from a patient treated with proton-based radiotherapy. All receptors derive from an older man with esophageal cancer.

V gene TRBV6-5 combines with J gene TRBJ1-3, with D uncertain. The CDR3 has 16 amino acids. Germline assignment: CDR1 MNHEY and CDR2 SVGAGI. V was trimmed by 0 bases and J by 3 bases, leaving 12 bases between them. The CDR3 nucleotides are TGTGCCAGCAGTTACTCTAACCGCCCCTATGGAAACACCATATATTTT. It encodes CASSYSNRPYGNTIYF.

CDR3 nucleotide sequence: TGTGCCACCAGCCCCCGCGGGGGGTACCAAGAGACCCAGTACTTC. Translation: CATSPRGGYQETQYF. The chain employs TRBV15 and TRBJ2-5; 8 bases fit TRBD2. The CDR3 extends over 15 amino acids. The V segment lost 5 bases and the J segment 0 bases; nucleotides outside the gene matches: 5. Germline CDR1 reads LNHNV; CDR2 reads YYDKDF (reference sequence).

The chain uses TRBV2 and TRBJ2-1, with 7 bases aligning to TRBD2. V was clipped by 3 bases and J by 7 bases; unmatched bases: 12. From germline, CDR1 is SNHLY and CDR2 FYNNEI. This CDR3 region has 16 residues. CDR3 nucleotide sequence: TGTGCCAGCAGTGACGGGAGGCTAGCTGACCCGAATGAGCAGTTCTTC. As protein: CASSDGRLADPNEQFF.

CDR3 in amino acids: CASSSTGRATGELFF. DNA of the CDR3: TGTGCCAGCAGCTCGACAGGAAGGGCGACCGGGGAGCTGTTTTTT. The V and J genes are TRBV28 and TRBJ2-2; TRBD1 might be the D (6 bases). V was shortened by 6 bases and J by 5 bases, with 16 bases between the two germline ends. CDR1 and CDR2 (germline): MDHEN, SYDVKM. The CDR3 runs to 15 residues.

The genes are TRBV27 and TRBJ1-5; a possible D gene is TRBD1 (5 bases). The CDR3 loop spans 15 amino acids. In germline, CDR1 is MNHEY, CDR2 SMNVEV (reference sequence). Deletions cut 0 bases from V and 5 bases from J, with 11 bases between. CDR3 protein: CASSLSGGVDQPQHF. The CDR3 DNA follows: TGTGCCAGCAGTTTATCGGGGGGGGTAGATCAGCCCCAGCATTTT.